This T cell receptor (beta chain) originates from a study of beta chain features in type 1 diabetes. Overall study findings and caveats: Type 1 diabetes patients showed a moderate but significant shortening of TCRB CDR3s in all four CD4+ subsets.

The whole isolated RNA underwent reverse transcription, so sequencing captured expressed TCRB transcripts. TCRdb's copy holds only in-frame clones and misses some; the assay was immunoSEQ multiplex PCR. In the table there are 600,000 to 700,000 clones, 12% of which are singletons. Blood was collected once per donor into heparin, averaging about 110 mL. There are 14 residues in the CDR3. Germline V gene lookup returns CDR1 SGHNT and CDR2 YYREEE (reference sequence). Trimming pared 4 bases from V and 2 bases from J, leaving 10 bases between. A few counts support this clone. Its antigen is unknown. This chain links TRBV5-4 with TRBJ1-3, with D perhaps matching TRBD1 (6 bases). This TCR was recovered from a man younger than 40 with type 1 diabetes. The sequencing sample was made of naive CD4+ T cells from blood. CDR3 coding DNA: TGTGCCAGCAGCCTACAGGGAGCTGGAAACACCATATATTTT. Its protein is CASSLQGAGNTIYF.